This passage covers 26 T cell receptor beta chains from one sample sequenced in a study of T cell responses to AZD1222 COVID-19 vaccine. The data were produced by immunoSEQ multiplex PCR, yet TCRdb's version contains in-frame clones alone and is incomplete. The sample shows approximately 94,000 clones, just under 90% of them seen only once. The sample consisted of peripheral blood, taken on day 0 of AZD1222 vaccination. The receptors derive from an adult in good health.

V is TRBV13 and J is TRBJ1-1, with 7 bases that match TRBD1. V was clipped by 5 bases and J by 4 bases; unmatched bases: 7. The CDR3 spans 14 residues. Germline CDR1 PRHDT, CDR2 FYEKMQ (reference sequence). The CDR3 nucleotides are TGTGCCAGCAGCCGGGACAGAAAAAGCACTGAAGCTTTCTTT. It translates to CASSRDRKSTEAFF.

The chain has TRBV5-4 and TRBJ2-3, with TRBD2 matching 13 bases. The CDR3 has 16 residues. Germline V gives CDR1 SGHNT, CDR2 YYREEE (reference sequence). V was pared by 5 bases and J by 1 base, with 4 bases of the junction left unmatched. CDR3 coding DNA: TGTGCCAGCAGTTTCGGACTAGCGGGAGGCACAGATACGCAGTATTTT. This translates into CASSFGLAGGTDTQYF. The full variable domain, completed using reference TRBV5-4 and TRBJ2-3, is ETGVTQSPTHLIKTRGQQVTLRCSSQSGHNTVSWYQQALGQGPQFIFQYYREEENGRGNFPPRFSGLQFPNYSSELNVNALELDDSALYLCASSFGLAGGTDTQYFGPGTRLTVL.

This chain joins TRBV10-3 and TRBJ1-1, with 10 bases aligning to TRBD1. The CDR3 is made up of 14 amino acids. Germline CDR1 reads ENHRY; CDR2 reads SYGVKD. With V trimmed by 4 bases and J by 5 bases, 4 bases remained unmatched. The CDR3 sequence is CAISVGTGVTEAFF. In DNA form, the CDR3 reads TGTGCCATCAGTGTAGGGACAGGGGTAACTGAAGCTTTCTTT.

The rearrangement joins TRBV5-6 to TRBJ1-1; D not certain. The CDR3 spans 11 residues. V dropped 4 bases and J dropped 1 base, with 2 bases sitting between them. Germline V gene sequence: CDR1 SGHDT, CDR2 YYEEEE. As DNA, the CDR3 is TGTGCCAGCAGCCGGAACACTGAAGCTTTCTTT. It yields the protein CASSRNTEAFF.

V and J are TRBV6-6 and TRBJ1-5, with D uncertain. Germline V gene data show CDR1 as MNHNY and CDR2 as SVGAGI (reference sequence). Trimming removed 5 bases from V and 0 bases from J, with 17 bases in between. The CDR3 is 17 amino acids. CDR3 residues: CASSPSAGFYSNQPQHF. The CDR3 DNA reads TGTGCCAGCAGTCCCTCGGCAGGATTTTATAGCAATCAGCCCCAGCATTTT.

On this clone: Because the CDR3's place on the DNA is in doubt, the DNA is left out and the CDR3 is given as listed by TCRdb. The genes are TRBV28 and TRBJ1-6. Germline loops: CDR1 MDHEN, CDR2 SYDVKM. The CDR3 comprises 13 residues, both ends counted. The chain's CDR3 is CASRGLVGSGSLF.

The V call is TRBV6-5, the J call TRBJ2-5; D tentatively fits TRBD1 or TRBD2 (5 bases each). The V gene lost 2 bases and the J gene lost 4 bases, with 14 bases spanning the gap. The germline CDR1 and CDR2 sequences are MNHEY and SVGAGI. The CDR3 runs to 15 residues. The CDR3 reads CASSYGAVGGETQYF. CDR3 DNA sequence: TGTGCCAGCAGTTACGGGGCGGTTGGAGGAGAGACCCAGTACTTC.

The chain uses TRBV9 and TRBJ1-5; tentative D call: TRBD1 (6 bases). This CDR3 has 16 residues. With 3 bases removed from V and 1 base from J, the gap between germline ends came to 14 bases. CDR1 is SGDLS, CDR2 YYNGEE, per germline. The CDR3 bases are TGTGCCAGCAGCGGCCCAGGGGCCATAAGCAATCAGCCCCAGCATTTT. It is translated as CASSGPGAISNQPQHF.

The genes are TRBV19 and TRBJ1-4; maybe TRBD1 (6 bases). V dropped 5 bases and J dropped 0 bases, with 10 bases sitting between them. CDR3 length: 15 residues. Germline lookup yields CDR1 LNHDA and CDR2 SQIVND (reference sequence). For the CDR3, the DNA is TGTGCCAGTAGTTTACAGGGAGCAACTAATGAAAAACTGTTTTTT. Encoded protein: CASSLQGATNEKLFF. The variable domain in full, with the rest retrieved from reference TRBV19 and TRBJ1-4, is DGGITQSPKYLFRKEGQNVTLSCEQNLNHDAMYWYRQDPGQGLRLIYYSQIVNDFQKGDIAEGYSVSREKKESFPLTVTSAQKNPTAFYLCASSLQGATNEKLFFGSGTQLSVL.

This clone was observed a single time. The chain recombines TRBV4-1 with TRBJ1-4; D may be TRBD1 (6 bases). This CDR3 comprises 16 residues. Trimming pared 0 bases from V and 11 bases from J, leaving 19 bases between. Germline V gene sequence: CDR1 MGHRA, CDR2 YSYEKL. In DNA form, the CDR3 reads TGCGCCAGCAGCCAAGATTCGGCCCGGGACACCACCAAACTGTTTTTT. Its translation: CASSQDSARDTTKLFF.

The CDR3 coding sequence is TGTGCCAGCAGGGAAACAGGGACTACCAAAAAGGGGGTTACGCAGTATTTT. It translates to CASRETGTTKKGVTQYF. The rearrangement uses TRBV6-1 and TRBJ2-3; D perhaps matches TRBD2 (7 bases). CDR3 length equals 17 residues. Trimming took 6 bases from V and 8 from J, leaving 27 bases between them. CDR1 MNHNS and CDR2 SASEGT come from the germline V gene.

The J gene is TRBJ2-7, the V gene TRBV13; TRBD2 aligns across 8 bases. Looked up from germline, CDR1 is PRHDT and CDR2 is FYEKMQ (reference sequence). V dropped 5 bases and J dropped 1; count of bases not matched to a gene: 4. The length of the CDR3 is 14 residues. The CDR3 nucleotides read TGTGCCAGCAGCCTTAGCGGGATATCCTACGAGCAGTACTTC. Residues: CASSLSGISYEQYF.

The rearrangement joins TRBV6-5 to TRBJ1-3, with D possibly matching TRBD1 (6 bases). Trimming shortened V by 7 bases and J by 0 bases, and 10 bases separated the two germline ends. Germline CDR1 is MNHEY and CDR2 is SVGAGI. This CDR3 region has 14 residues. The CDR3 protein is CASTRGTSGNTIYF. The DNA of the CDR3 is TGTGCCAGCACTAGGGGGACCTCTGGAAACACCATATATTTT.

CDR3 in DNA: TGTGCCAGCAGCCAACGATGGGGGGAAAGTGAAAAACTGTTTTTT. This translates into CASSQRWGESEKLFF. The gene calls are TRBV3-1 (or the pseudogene TRBV3-2) and TRBJ1-4, with a possible D match to TRBD1 (5 bases). V lost 2 bases and J lost 7, with 14 bases in between. The V gene's germline CDR1 is LGHDT and CDR2 YNNKEL (reference sequence). The CDR3 consists of 15 residues.

This chain connects TRBV4-1 to TRBJ1-6; TRBD1 is a possible D gene (6 bases). The V and J ends lost 3 bases and 8 bases respectively, with 11 bases between them. The CDR3 covers 14 residues. Germline assignment: CDR1 MGHRA and CDR2 YSYEKL. In DNA, the CDR3 is TGCGCCAGCAGCCAGTCGGACAGAGATTCACCCCTCCACTTT. It encodes CASSQSDRDSPLHF.

This clone was picked up many times. This chain joins TRBV21-1 and TRBJ1-2. TRBV21-1 is classified as a pseudogene. This CDR3 has 14 residues. DNA of the CDR3: TGTGCCAGCCCCTTTGGAGGGGTGAGCTATGGCTACACCTTC. It yields the protein CASPFGGVSYGYTF.

The gene calls are TRBV28 and TRBJ2-3; D ambiguous. The germline V and J ends were trimmed by 4 bases and 0 bases, with 8 bases remaining between them. Germline V gene lookup returns CDR1 MDHEN and CDR2 SYDVKM. The CDR3 consists of 14 residues. CDR3 in amino acids: CASSWVTSTDTQYF. Written as DNA, the CDR3 is TGTGCCAGCAGTTGGGTTACTAGCACAGATACGCAGTATTTT.

This chain links TRBV19 with TRBJ2-5, with 9 bases matching TRBD2. The germline V gene has CDR1 LNHDA and CDR2 SQIVND (reference sequence). CDR3 length equals 14 residues. J gave up 5 bases and V 3 bases, and 4 bases lay outside the gene matches. DNA for the CDR3: TGTGCCAGTAGTATTGGTCTAGCGGGGGAGACCCAGTACTTC. This encodes CASSIGLAGETQYF.

This clone was observed a single time. The rearrangement joins TRBV18 to TRBJ2-3; perhaps TRBD2 as D (5 bases). The CDR3 sequence is 14 residues long. Germline V gene sequence: CDR1 KGHSH, CDR2 LQKENI. V dropped 4 bases and J dropped 3 bases, with 11 bases sitting between them. The CDR3 reads CASSLIRETDTQYF. CDR3 bases: TGTGCCAGCTCACTTATAAGGGAGACAGATACGCAGTATTTT.

About this clone: At the DNA level, this CDR3 is encoded by other sequences in the same sample as well. The chain combines TRBV5-1 with TRBJ1-3; D gene uncertain. V shed 0 bases and J shed 3 bases, with 7 bases lying between them. This CDR3 region has 14 residues. Germline CDR1 reads SGHRS; CDR2 reads YFSETQ. As DNA, the CDR3 is TGCGCCAGCAGCTTGGCTGGGTATGGAAACACCATATATTTT. This encodes CASSLAGYGNTIYF.

J is TRBJ1-2 and V is TRBV2, with a tentative D call TRBD1 (6 bases). V lost 6 bases and J 4 bases, leaving 15 bases between the germline ends. The CDR3 runs 14 residues. Looked up from germline, CDR1 is SNHLY and CDR2 is FYNNEI. In DNA form, the CDR3 reads TGTGCCAGCAGGGGGGACACTAAATCCTATGGCTACACCTTC. This codes for CASRGDTKSYGYTF.

The chain links TRBV10-3 to TRBJ1-2, with a possible D match to TRBD1 (5 bases). Per the germline V gene, CDR1 is ENHRY and CDR2 is SYGVKD. Trimming took off 6 bases at V and 0 bases at J, with 11 bases between the two ends. This CDR3 contains 14 residues. CDR3 sequence (DNA): TGTGCCATCAGGTCTGGGACCGCTAACTATGGCTACACCTTC. This sequence encodes CAIRSGTANYGYTF.

This clone showed up just a few times. In nucleotides, the CDR3 is TGCGCCAGCAGCGGCGGGACAGGGGGACCCTACAATGAGCAGTTCTTC. Translation gives CASSGGTGGPYNEQFF. The rearrangement uses TRBV5-1 and TRBJ2-1; 11 positions agree with TRBD1. The CDR3 sequence is 16 residues long. Germline V lookup: CDR1 SGHRS, CDR2 YFSETQ. Germline trimming cut 4 bases from V and 2 bases from J; bases unmatched to any gene: 5.

The chain recombines TRBV11-3 with TRBJ2-7, with 7 bases lining up with TRBD1. Germline CDR1 is SGHNT and CDR2 is YENEEA. The V gene end was trimmed by 5 bases and the J gene end by 4 bases; junction bases not matched to a gene: 5. The CDR3 loop spans 13 amino acids. CDR3 loop: CASSDKGAYEQYF. The CDR3 DNA sequence: TGTGCCAGCAGCGATAAGGGGGCATACGAGCAGTACTTC.

The chain uses TRBV2 and TRBJ1-2, with 7 bases aligning to TRBD1. CDR3 length: 15 residues. Per the germline V gene, CDR1 is SNHLY and CDR2 is FYNNEI. V lost 5 bases, J lost 5 bases, and 11 bases stayed unmatched. CDR3 sequence reads: CASSTGQAVVYGYTF. The CDR3 coding sequence is TGTGCCAGCAGTACAGGACAGGCCGTCGTGTATGGCTACACCTTC. Using reference TRBV2 and TRBJ1-2 for the parts outside the CDR3, the full variable domain is EPEVTQTPSHQVTQMGQEVILRCVPISNHLYFYWYRQILGQKVEFLVSFYNNEISEKSEIFDDQFSVERPDGSNFTLKIRSTKLEDSAMYFCASSTGQAVVYGYTFGSGTRLTVV.

This rearrangement joins TRBV6-5 to TRBJ1-1; no clear D gene. CDR1 and CDR2 from the germline V gene are MNHEY and SVGAGI. This CDR3 contains 13 residues. V shed 2 bases and J shed 11 bases, with 15 bases lying between them. The CDR3 loop is CASSYREAVTAFF. In DNA form, the CDR3 reads TGTGCCAGCAGTTACAGGGAGGCGGTAACGGCTTTCTTT.